The text below deals with one T cell receptor (beta chain). This specimen comes from a study of cytomegalovirus exposure and HLA in healthy donors. Primers for the PCR totalled 60 Vbeta and 13 Jbeta. Profiling relied on immunoSEQ multiplex PCR, and the TCRdb table lists in-frame clones only, not all of them. Found here are 150,000 to 200,000 clones, 80% to 90% of them singletons; the top ten hold over 1.5%. The length of the CDR3 is 14 residues. V lost 5 bases and J lost 7, with 17 bases in between. CDR1 LNHDA and CDR2 SQIVND come from the germline V gene (reference sequence). The specimen sequenced was PBMCs. The chain combines TRBV19 with TRBJ1-1, with a possible D match to TRBD1 (5 bases). This receptor was identified in a woman aged 18-29 years in good health and CMV-seronegative. The CDR3 is CASSHGEGLSEAFF. Written as DNA, the CDR3 is TGTGCCAGTAGTCATGGGGAGGGACTGAGTGAAGCTTTCTTT.